This T cell receptor (beta chain) stems from a study of T cell responses to AZD1222 COVID-19 vaccine. The CDR3 is 14 residues long. Germline CDR1 MDHEN, CDR2 SYDVKM. V lost 2 bases, J lost 7 bases, and 7 bases stayed unmatched. Method: immunoSEQ multiplex PCR; TCRdb's copy keeps in-frame clones and lacks some. The sample carries approximately 140,000 clones, 94% recorded once. The receptor was derived from an adult in good health. This sample comprised peripheral blood, obtained on day 0 of AZD1222 vaccination. The chain couples TRBV28 to TRBJ2-5; 7 bases are a match to TRBD2. CDR3 loop: CASSLGGGGWTQYF. The DNA for the CDR3 is TGTGCCAGCAGTTTAGGGGGGGGAGGATGGACCCAGTACTTC. The full variable domain, rest sourced from reference TRBV28 and TRBJ2-5, is DVKVTQSSRYLVKRTGEKVFLECVQDMDHENMFWYRQDPGLGLRLIYFSYDVKMKEKGDIPEGYSVSREKKERFSLILESASTNQTSMYLCASSLGGGGWTQYFGPGTRLLVL.